The 13 T cell receptor beta chains below were found in one sample sequenced in a study of spatial heterogeneity in lung cancer. Overall study findings and caveats: Intratumoral expanded alpha and beta TCR counts were found to track tumor mutation counts.

TCRdb redid the calling of the 5' RACE reads with MiXCR, one entry per CDR3 protein. The table includes 10,000 or so distinct CDR3 sequences, approximately 8.1% detected once. Their target antigens are unknown. Stated time point: sample taken at primary tumor resection. Sequences were derived from lung tumor tissue, sampled at surgery. Receptor source: a male donor with early-stage non-small cell lung cancer.

The V and J genes are TRBV6-5 and TRBJ2-5; 7 bases are a match to TRBD1. Germline V gene lookup returns CDR1 MNHEY and CDR2 SVGAGI. V lost 7 bases to trimming and J lost 0 bases; unmatched junction nucleotides: 8. This CDR3 region has 15 residues. The DNA of the CDR3 is TGTGCCAGCACTAAAAGGGGACAGTACCAAGAGACCCAGTACTTC. The encoded protein is CASTKRGQYQETQYF.

This rearrangement joins TRBV7-8 to TRBJ2-3; D remains unclear. This CDR3 spans 12 amino acids. The V end was cut by 3 bases, the J end by 3 bases, with 4 bases between. CDR1 and CDR2 (germline): SGHVS, FQNEAQ. The CDR3 region has the DNA TGTGCCAGCAGCTTCGTGACAGATACGCAGTATTTT. Protein product: CASSFVTDTQYF.

By proportion, this clonotype is medium-sized. The rearrangement links TRBV3-1 to TRBJ1-2; 7 bases align to TRBD1. The ends lost 4 bases at V and 4 bases at J; junction bases unmatched: 3. The CDR3 is 13 amino acids. Germline assignment: CDR1 LGHDT and CDR2 YNNKEL (reference sequence). CDR3: CASSPGTAYGYTF. CDR3 nucleotides: TGTGCCAGCAGCCCCGGGACAGCCTATGGCTACACCTTC.

The table lists this clonotype with many counts. The V and J genes are TRBV6-2 or TRBV6-3 and TRBJ1-5; 10 bases map to TRBD1. CDR1 and CDR2 from the germline V gene are MNHEY and SVGEGT. The CDR3 has 14 residues. V lost 4 bases, J lost 6 bases, and 3 bases stayed unmatched. DNA of the CDR3: TGTGCCAGCAGTTTGACAGGGGGCGCTCAGCCCCAGCATTTT. This encodes CASSLTGGAQPQHF.

The rearrangement uses TRBV3-1 and TRBJ2-1; 10 positions agree with TRBD2. V lost 1 base to trimming and J lost 8 bases; unmatched junction nucleotides: 5. Germline-derived CDR1 and CDR2 are LGHDT and YNNKEL (reference sequence). The CDR3 runs 15 residues. The CDR3 bases are TGTGCCAGCAGCCAAGCGCAGCGGGAGGGCCATGAGCAGTTCTTC. This gives the protein CASSQAQREGHEQFF.

Ten or more counts support this clonotype. The V call is TRBV2, the J call TRBJ2-3, with D hard to call. The CDR3 spans 12 residues. With 2 bases removed from V and 4 bases from J, the gap between germline ends came to 4 bases. Germline V gene lookup returns CDR1 SNHLY and CDR2 FYNNEI. Here the CDR3 reads CASSETADTQYF. The CDR3 nucleotides read TGTGCCAGCAGTGAAACCGCAGATACGCAGTATTTT.

This sequence joins TRBV15 and TRBJ2-1, with 8 bases matching TRBD1. The CDR3 runs 15 residues. Per the germline V gene, CDR1 is LNHNV and CDR2 is YYDKDF (reference sequence). With V trimmed by 3 bases and J by 4 bases, 5 bases remained unmatched. The CDR3 sequence: CATSSGTGEYNEQFF. The DNA of the CDR3 is TGTGCCACCAGCAGCGGGACAGGCGAATACAATGAGCAGTTCTTC. Together with reference TRBV15 and TRBJ2-1, the CDR3 gives the full variable domain: DAMVIQNPRYQVTQFGKPVTLSCSQTLNHNVMYWYQQKSSQAPKLLFHYYDKDFNNEADTPDNFQSRRPNTSFCFLDIRSPGLGDTAMYLCATSSGTGEYNEQFFGPGTRLTVL.

The V gene is TRBV29-1, the J gene TRBJ1-1, with D unresolved. This CDR3 contains 12 residues. From germline, CDR1 is SQVTM and CDR2 ANQGSEA. Deletions cut 3 bases from V and 1 base from J, with 6 bases between. The DNA of the CDR3 is TGCAGCGTTGATCCAGGGAACACTGAAGCTTTCTTT. As protein: CSVDPGNTEAFF.

In this sample, this clonotype turned up a few times. V and J are TRBV28 and TRBJ2-7; TRBD1 might be the D (6 bases). V lost 4 bases, J lost 3 bases, and 10 bases lay in between. The CDR3 is 13 residues long. Germline CDR1 MDHEN, CDR2 SYDVKM. The CDR3: CASSSGQNYEQYF. DNA of the CDR3: TGTGCCAGCAGTTCCGGACAGAACTACGAGCAGTACTTC.

The chain has TRBV10-3 and TRBJ2-5, with a possible D match to TRBD1 (6 bases). This CDR3 spans 14 amino acids. Trimming shortened V by 6 bases and J by 3 bases, and 14 bases separated the two germline ends. Germline V CDR1 and CDR2: ENHRY, SYGVKD. CDR3 sequence reads: CAISATGKKETQYF. Here the CDR3 DNA reads TGTGCCATCAGCGCTACAGGGAAGAAAGAGACCCAGTACTTC.

The rearrangement joins TRBV20-1 to TRBJ1-1, with D possibly being TRBD1 (5 bases). Germline lookup yields CDR1 DFQATT and CDR2 SNEGSKA (reference sequence). V lost 1 base and J lost 5, with 17 bases in between. The CDR3 is 15 residues long. CDR3 bases: TGCAGTGCTAGAGGGGCAGGGCAAGATCGTACTGAAGCTTTCTTT. It codes for CSARGAGQDRTEAFF.

This clonotype was seen at least ten times. CDR3 sequence reads: CSVGPVGTDTQYF. CDR3 DNA: TGCAGCGTTGGCCCTGTTGGCACAGATACGCAGTATTTT. The chain joins TRBV29-1 to TRBJ2-3, with no clear D. V shed 4 bases and J shed 1 base, with 9 bases lying between them. Per the germline V gene, CDR1 is SQVTM and CDR2 is ANQGSEA. The CDR3 contains 13 residues.

This clonotype was picked up many times. The V call is TRBV5-4, the J call TRBJ1-2, with TRBD1 matching over 9 bases. The CDR3 has 14 amino acids. Germline CDR1 reads SGHNT; CDR2 reads YYREEE (reference sequence). The ends lost 3 bases at V and 2 bases at J; junction bases unmatched: 2. Here the CDR3 reads CASSWGQGNYGYTF. DNA for the CDR3: TGTGCCAGCAGCTGGGGACAGGGCAACTATGGCTACACCTTC.